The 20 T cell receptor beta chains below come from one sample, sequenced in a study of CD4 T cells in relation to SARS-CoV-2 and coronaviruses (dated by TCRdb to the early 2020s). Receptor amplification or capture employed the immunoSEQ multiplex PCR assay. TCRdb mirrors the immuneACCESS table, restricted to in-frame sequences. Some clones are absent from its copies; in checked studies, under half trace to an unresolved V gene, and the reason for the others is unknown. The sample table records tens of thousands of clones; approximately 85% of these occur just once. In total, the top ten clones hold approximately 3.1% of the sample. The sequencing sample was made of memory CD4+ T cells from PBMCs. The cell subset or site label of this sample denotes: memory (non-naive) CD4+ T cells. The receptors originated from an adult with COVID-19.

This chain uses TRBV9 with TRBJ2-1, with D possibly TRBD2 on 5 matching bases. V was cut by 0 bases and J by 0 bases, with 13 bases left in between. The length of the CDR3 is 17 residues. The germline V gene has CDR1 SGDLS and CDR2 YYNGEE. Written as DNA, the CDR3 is TGTGCCAGCAGCGTAGAACCGACTACTAGCTCCTACAATGAGCAGTTCTTC. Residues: CASSVEPTTSSYNEQFF.

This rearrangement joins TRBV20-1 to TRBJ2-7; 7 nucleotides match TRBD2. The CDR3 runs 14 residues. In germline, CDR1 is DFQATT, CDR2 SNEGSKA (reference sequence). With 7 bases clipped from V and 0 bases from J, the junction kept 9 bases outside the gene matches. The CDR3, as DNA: TGCAGTGGTAATGAGCGGGGCTACTCCTACGAGCAGTACTTC. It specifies CSGNERGYSYEQYF.

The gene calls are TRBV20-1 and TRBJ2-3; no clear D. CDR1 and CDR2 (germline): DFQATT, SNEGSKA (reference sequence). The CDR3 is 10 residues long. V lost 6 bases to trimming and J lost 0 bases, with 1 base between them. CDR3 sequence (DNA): TGCAGTGCCAGCACAGATACGCAGTATTTT. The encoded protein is CSASTDTQYF.

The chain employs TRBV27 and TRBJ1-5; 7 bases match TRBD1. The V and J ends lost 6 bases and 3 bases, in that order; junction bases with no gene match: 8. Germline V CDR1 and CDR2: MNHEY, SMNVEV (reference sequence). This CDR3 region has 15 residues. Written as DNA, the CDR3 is TGTGCCAGCAGGGATTTACAGGGGTACAATCAGCCCCAGCATTTT. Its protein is CASRDLQGYNQPQHF.

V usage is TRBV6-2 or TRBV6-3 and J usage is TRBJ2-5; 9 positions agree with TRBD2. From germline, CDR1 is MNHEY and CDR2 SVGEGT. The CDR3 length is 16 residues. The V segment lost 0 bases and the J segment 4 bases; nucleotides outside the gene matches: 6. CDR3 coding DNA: TGTGCCAGCAGTTACTCCTTAGCGGGAGTAGGAGAGACCCAGTACTTC. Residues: CASSYSLAGVGETQYF.

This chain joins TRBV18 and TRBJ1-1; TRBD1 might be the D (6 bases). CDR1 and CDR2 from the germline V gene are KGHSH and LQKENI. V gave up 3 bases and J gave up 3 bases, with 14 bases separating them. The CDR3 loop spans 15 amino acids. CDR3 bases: TGTGCCAGCTCACCTGCGAGGACAGCTTACACTGAAGCTTTCTTT. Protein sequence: CASSPARTAYTEAFF.

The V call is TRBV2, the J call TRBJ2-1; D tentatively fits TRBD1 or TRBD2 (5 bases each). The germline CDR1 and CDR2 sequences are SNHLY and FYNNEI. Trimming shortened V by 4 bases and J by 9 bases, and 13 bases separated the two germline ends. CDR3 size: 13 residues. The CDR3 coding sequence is TGTGCCAGCAGTGTCTGGGGGAGAGCTGAGCAGTTCTTC. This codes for CASSVWGRAEQFF.

DNA of the CDR3: TGTGCCAGTACCGTTGGCCCGCCTCGTTATGGCTACACCTTC. It translates to CASTVGPPRYGYTF. The V call is TRBV19, the J call TRBJ1-2; D is unresolved. Germline CDR1 and CDR2: LNHDA and SQIVND (reference sequence). The CDR3 is 14 amino acids. Trimming shortened V by 7 bases and J by 5 bases, and 17 bases separated the two germline ends.

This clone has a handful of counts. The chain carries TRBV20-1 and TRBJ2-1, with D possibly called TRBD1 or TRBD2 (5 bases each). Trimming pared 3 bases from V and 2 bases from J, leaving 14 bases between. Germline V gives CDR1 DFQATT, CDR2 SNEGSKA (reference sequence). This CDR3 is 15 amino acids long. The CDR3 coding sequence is TGCAGTGCTAGTCTTCCGGGACCCGCCTACAATGAGCAGTTCTTC. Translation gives CSASLPGPAYNEQFF.

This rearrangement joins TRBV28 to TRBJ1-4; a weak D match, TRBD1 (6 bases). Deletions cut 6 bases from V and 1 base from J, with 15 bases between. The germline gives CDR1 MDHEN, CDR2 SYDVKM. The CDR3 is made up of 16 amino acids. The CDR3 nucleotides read TGTGCCAGCAGCCGGCCCCTAGGGGGAACTAATGAAAAACTGTTTTTT. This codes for CASSRPLGGTNEKLFF.

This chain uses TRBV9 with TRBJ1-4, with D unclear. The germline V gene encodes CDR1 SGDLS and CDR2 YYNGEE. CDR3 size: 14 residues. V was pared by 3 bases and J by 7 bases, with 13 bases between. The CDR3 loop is CASSANGESEKLFF. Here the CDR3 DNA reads TGTGCCAGCAGCGCTAACGGGGAAAGTGAAAAACTGTTTTTT.

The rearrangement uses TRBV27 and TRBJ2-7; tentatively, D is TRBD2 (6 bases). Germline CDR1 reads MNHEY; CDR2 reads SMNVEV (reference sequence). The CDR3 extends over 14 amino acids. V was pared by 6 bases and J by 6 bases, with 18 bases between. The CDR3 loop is CASSPSGLYGEQYF. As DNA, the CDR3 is TGTGCCAGCAGCCCCTCGGGACTTTACGGCGAGCAGTACTTC.

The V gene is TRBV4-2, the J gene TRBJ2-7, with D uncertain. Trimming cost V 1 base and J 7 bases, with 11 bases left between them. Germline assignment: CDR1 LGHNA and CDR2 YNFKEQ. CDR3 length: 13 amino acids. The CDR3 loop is CASSQVETQEQYF. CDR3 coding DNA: TGTGCCAGCAGCCAAGTGGAGACCCAGGAGCAGTACTTC.

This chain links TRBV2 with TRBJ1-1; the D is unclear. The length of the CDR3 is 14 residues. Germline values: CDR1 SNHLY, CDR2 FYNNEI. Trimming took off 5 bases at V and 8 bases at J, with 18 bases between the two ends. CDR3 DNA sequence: TGTGCCAGCAGTTCGACAAGAACGAACCTAGAAGCTTTCTTT. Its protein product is CASSSTRTNLEAFF.

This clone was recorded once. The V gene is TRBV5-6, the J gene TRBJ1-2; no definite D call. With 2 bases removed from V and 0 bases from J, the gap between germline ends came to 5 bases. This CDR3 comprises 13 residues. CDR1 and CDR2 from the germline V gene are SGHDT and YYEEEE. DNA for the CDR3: TGTGCCAGCAGCTTCACAACTAACTATGGCTACACCTTC. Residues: CASSFTTNYGYTF. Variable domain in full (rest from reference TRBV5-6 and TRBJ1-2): DAGVTQSPTHLIKTRGQQVTLRCSPKSGHDTVSWYQQALGQGPQFIFQYYEEEERQRGNFPDRFSGHQFPNYSSELNVNALLLGDSALYLCASSFTTNYGYTFGSGTRLTVV.

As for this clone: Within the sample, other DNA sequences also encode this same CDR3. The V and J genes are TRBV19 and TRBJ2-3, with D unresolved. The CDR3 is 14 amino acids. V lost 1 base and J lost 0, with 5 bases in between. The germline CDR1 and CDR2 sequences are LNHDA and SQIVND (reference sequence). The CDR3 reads CASSIGPSTDTQYF. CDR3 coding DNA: TGTGCCAGTAGTATAGGTCCTAGCACAGATACGCAGTATTTT.

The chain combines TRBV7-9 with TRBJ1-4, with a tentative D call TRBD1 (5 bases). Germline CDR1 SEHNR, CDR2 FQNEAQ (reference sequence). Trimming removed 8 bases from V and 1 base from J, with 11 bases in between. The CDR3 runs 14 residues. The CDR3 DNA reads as TGTGCCAGCTGCGAGGGGTTAACTAATGAAAAACTGTTTTTT. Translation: CASCEGLTNEKLFF.

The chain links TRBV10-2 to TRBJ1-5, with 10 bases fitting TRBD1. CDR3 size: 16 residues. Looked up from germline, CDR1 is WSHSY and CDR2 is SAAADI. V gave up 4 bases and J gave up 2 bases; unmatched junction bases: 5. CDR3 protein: CASSVYGTGGNQPQHF. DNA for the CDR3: TGCGCCAGCAGTGTATACGGGACAGGGGGCAATCAGCCCCAGCATTTT.

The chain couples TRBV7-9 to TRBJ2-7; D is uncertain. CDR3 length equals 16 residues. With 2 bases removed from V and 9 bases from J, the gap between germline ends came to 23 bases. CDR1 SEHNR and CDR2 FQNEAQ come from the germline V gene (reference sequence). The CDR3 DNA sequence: TGTGCCAGCAGCTTAATATCCCCAGGACCCACCGTAATGCAGTACTTC. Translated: CASSLISPGPTVMQYF. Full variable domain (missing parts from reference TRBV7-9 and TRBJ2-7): DTGVSQNPRHKITKRGQNVTFRCDPISEHNRLYWYRQTLGQGPEFLTYFQNEAQLEKSRLLSDRFSAERPKGSFSTLEIQRTEQGDSAMYLCASSLISPGPTVMQYFGPGTRLTVT.

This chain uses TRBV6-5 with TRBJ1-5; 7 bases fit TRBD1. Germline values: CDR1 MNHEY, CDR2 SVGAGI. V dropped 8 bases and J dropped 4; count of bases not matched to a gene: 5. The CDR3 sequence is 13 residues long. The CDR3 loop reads CASLDRANQPQHF. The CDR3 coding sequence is TGTGCCAGCCTCGACAGGGCGAATCAGCCCCAGCATTTT.